The 21 T cell receptor beta chains in this list originate from one sample, sequenced in a study of T-cell reconstitution after alpha-beta-depleted transplantation in children. Unique molecular identifiers were used to barcode this TCRbeta library. In TCRdb, the PCR reads were re-called with MiXCR into one record per CDR3 protein. The sample has roughly 490,000 distinct CDR3 sequences; about an eighth are singletons. The sample here was PBMCs, mostly from graft donor cells, taken 180 days after TCRalphabeta/CD19-depleted stem cell transplant. These receptors all stem from a female patient aged 2 to 10 who had a stem cell transplant for aplastic anemia, so the T cells may come from the graft donor.

The V and J genes are TRBV28 and TRBJ1-5, with D maybe TRBD1 (5 bases). Trimming removed 5 bases from V and 3 bases from J, with 11 bases in between. This CDR3 is 14 amino acids long. CDR1 MDHEN and CDR2 SYDVKM come from the germline V gene. The CDR3: CASSPRDINQPQHF. The CDR3 bases are TGTGCCAGCAGTCCCAGGGATATCAATCAGCCCCAGCATTTT.

This clonotype was counted a few times. V is TRBV28 and J is TRBJ2-7; D is unresolved. V lost 2 bases, J lost 3 bases, and 8 bases lay in between. CDR1 and CDR2 from the germline V gene are MDHEN and SYDVKM. This CDR3 is built from 13 residues. CDR3 coding DNA: TGTGCCAGCAGTTTAATGTTTTACTACGAGCAGTACTTC. It is translated as CASSLMFYYEQYF.

This clonotype was counted a few times. The V and J genes are TRBV5-8 and TRBJ2-1; 9 bases match TRBD2. CDR1 is SGHTS and CDR2 is YDEGEE in the germline V gene. CDR3 length: 15 residues. V lost 2 bases and J lost 6; bases outside the gene matches: 6. The CDR3 here is CASSLGTSRGNEQFF. Here the CDR3 DNA reads TGTGCCAGCAGCTTAGGGACTAGCCGAGGCAATGAGCAGTTCTTC.

This clonotype was seen a few times. The J gene is TRBJ1-5, the V gene TRBV7-8; TRBD1 is a possible D gene (5 bases). This CDR3 comprises 16 residues. Germline values: CDR1 SGHVS, CDR2 FQNEAQ. The V end lost 0 bases, the J end lost 0 bases, and 9 bases lay between the germline ends. The CDR3 here is CASSLAGVSSNQPQHF. Written as DNA, the CDR3 is TGTGCCAGCAGCTTAGCGGGGGTTTCTAGCAATCAGCCCCAGCATTTT.

V is TRBV23-1 and J is TRBJ2-7; D is undetermined. TRBV23-1 qualifies as an ORF whose function is uncertain. Trimming took 4 bases from V and 7 from J, leaving 14 bases between them. CDR3 length: 13 residues. CDR3: CASSRDHLGEQYF. Here the CDR3 DNA reads TGCGCCAGCAGTCGAGACCATCTAGGGGAGCAGTACTTC.

This clonotype was observed a handful of times. The chain carries TRBV7-2 and TRBJ2-5, with TRBD2 identical over 11 bases. The CDR3 totals 15 residues. The V gene end was trimmed by 7 bases and the J gene end by 4 bases; junction bases not matched to a gene: 8. The germline V gene has CDR1 SGHTA and CDR2 FQGNSA. The chain's CDR3 is CASNRLAGRGETQYF. The CDR3 DNA reads TGTGCCAGCAACAGACTAGCGGGGAGGGGAGAGACCCAGTACTTC.

The chain recombines TRBV27 with TRBJ2-2; possible D gene TRBD2, 5 bases. This CDR3 region has 14 residues. Trimming took off 2 bases at V and 7 bases at J, with 11 bases between the two ends. Germline V CDR1 and CDR2: MNHEY, SMNVEV (reference sequence). CDR3 DNA: TGTGCCAGCAGTTTAAGCGGAGTTGGCGGGGAGCTGTTTTTT. Amino acid sequence: CASSLSGVGGELFF.

This clonotype was found many times. The V gene is TRBV29-1, the J gene TRBJ2-1, with no clear D. V was pared by 7 bases and J by 8 bases, with 24 bases between. This CDR3 has 15 amino acids. Germline CDR1 and CDR2: SQVTM and ANQGSEA. This CDR3 reads CSADGVLQYLDEQFF. In nucleotides, the CDR3 is TGCAGCGCAGATGGGGTCCTGCAGTATCTCGATGAGCAGTTCTTC.

The V gene is TRBV10-3, the J gene TRBJ2-1; 9 nucleotides align to TRBD1. V dropped 0 bases and J dropped 4; count of bases not matched to a gene: 4. CDR1 and CDR2 from the germline V gene are ENHRY and SYGVKD. CDR3 length equals 16 residues. CDR3 protein: CAISESHRGLYNEQFF. The CDR3 DNA sequence: TGTGCCATCAGTGAGTCCCACAGGGGGCTATACAATGAGCAGTTCTTC.

The chain recombines TRBV6-5 with TRBJ1-4; D not certain. CDR1 is MNHEY, CDR2 SVGAGI, per germline. This CDR3 is built from 15 residues. Trimming took 4 bases from V and 6 from J, leaving 15 bases between them. The CDR3 loop is CASSSSGVSDEKLFF. The CDR3 region has the DNA TGTGCCAGCAGTTCCTCCGGGGTTTCGGATGAAAAACTGTTTTTT.

This clonotype occurred many times. V is TRBV7-6 and J is TRBJ2-7, with TRBD1 matching 9 bases. V trimming: 5 bases; J trimming: 4 bases; junction bases outside the gene matches: 12. The germline gives CDR1 SGHVS, CDR2 FNYEAQ. There are 16 residues in the CDR3. CDR3 residues: CASSVAVGTGSYEQYF. The DNA of the CDR3 is TGTGCCAGCAGCGTCGCGGTCGGGACAGGGTCATACGAGCAGTACTTC.

This clonotype has more than one count but fewer than ten. The J gene is TRBJ1-2, the V gene TRBV2; D ambiguous. From germline, CDR1 is SNHLY and CDR2 FYNNEI. The CDR3 length is 12 residues. The V and J ends lost 4 bases and 6 bases respectively, with 9 bases between them. As DNA, the CDR3 is TGTGCCAGCAGTGCCCCTTCCCATGGCTACACCTTC. Protein product: CASSAPSHGYTF.

This clonotype was recorded a few times. The J gene is TRBJ2-3, the V gene TRBV7-3; 11 bases match TRBD2. The CDR3 totals 14 residues. With 4 bases clipped from V and 8 bases from J, the junction kept 5 bases outside the gene matches. Germline V gene data show CDR1 as SGHTA and CDR2 as FQGTGA. The DNA for the CDR3 is TGTGCCAGCAGCTCCGGACTAGCGGGTAGTACGCAGTATTTT. Its translation is CASSSGLAGSTQYF.

V gene TRBV7-2 combines with J gene TRBJ2-1; D gene uncertain. The CDR3 is made up of 13 amino acids. Germline V gene lookup returns CDR1 SGHTA and CDR2 FQGNSA. Trimming stripped 5 bases from V and 10 bases from J, with 15 bases between. CDR3 residues: CASSPGPGSEQFF. For the CDR3, the DNA is TGTGCCAGCAGCCCCGGACCCGGCAGCGAGCAGTTCTTC.

This clonotype occurred many times. The chain joins TRBV15 to TRBJ1-5; no definite D call. The CDR3 is 18 residues long. Trimming removed 0 bases from V and 2 bases from J, with 17 bases in between. Germline CDR1 reads LNHNV; CDR2 reads YYDKDF (reference sequence). The CDR3 DNA follows: TGTGCCACCAGCAGAGAAGTTTCTCGGACGGGCGGCAATCAGCCCCAGCATTTT. Its translation: CATSREVSRTGGNQPQHF.

Only a few counts were recorded for this clonotype. The chain uses TRBV18 and TRBJ2-7; 7 bases line up with TRBD1. Germline CDR1 KGHSH, CDR2 LQKENI. V trimming: 2 bases; J trimming: 3 bases; junction bases outside the gene matches: 7. This CDR3 spans 15 amino acids. The CDR3: CASSPNRGTDYEQYV. The CDR3 DNA reads as TGTGCCAGCTCACCAAACAGGGGTACAGACTACGAGCAGTACGTC.

This clonotype was observed a handful of times. This chain connects TRBV12-3 or TRBV12-4 to TRBJ1-4; perhaps TRBD1 as D (5 bases). The germline V and J ends were trimmed by 5 bases and 4 bases, with 17 bases remaining between them. The CDR3 covers 16 residues. The CDR3, as DNA: TGTGCCAGCAGTCCCCACCCACGGGGCCGTAATGAAAAACTGTTTTTT. It translates to CASSPHPRGRNEKLFF.

This clonotype was seen only a few times. This sequence joins TRBV4-2 and TRBJ2-5; D call uncertain. V dropped 4 bases and J dropped 0 bases, with 12 bases sitting between them. The CDR3 length is 15 residues. Germline lookup yields CDR1 LGHNA and CDR2 YNFKEQ. This CDR3 reads CASSLDDRYQETQYF. The CDR3 DNA sequence: TGTGCCAGCAGCCTAGACGACCGGTACCAAGAGACCCAGTACTTC.

This clonotype was counted only a few times. The chain couples TRBV7-2 to TRBJ2-3; D is unclear. Germline V gene lookup returns CDR1 SGHTA and CDR2 FQGNSA. This CDR3 is built from 13 residues. The V gene lost 3 bases and the J gene lost 6 bases, with 10 bases spanning the gap. The CDR3, as DNA: TGTGCCAGCAGCTTCGACCCGGCCGATACGCAGTATTTT. Translation gives CASSFDPADTQYF.

The chain combines TRBV28 with TRBJ1-2; D perhaps matches TRBD1 (5 bases). From germline, CDR1 is MDHEN and CDR2 SYDVKM. This CDR3 is 14 amino acids long. Trimming pared 2 bases from V and 8 bases from J, leaving 15 bases between. CDR3 amino acids: CASSLQGGEKGYTF. CDR3 coding DNA: TGTGCCAGCAGTTTACAGGGTGGCGAGAAAGGCTACACCTTC.

The table lists this clonotype with many counts. The chain uses TRBV12-3 or TRBV12-4 and TRBJ1-2, with D unresolved. V shed 7 bases and J shed 5 bases, with 14 bases lying between them. The CDR3 covers 13 residues. The CDR3 reads CASKPGGEYGYTF. DNA of the CDR3: TGTGCCAGCAAGCCGGGAGGAGAGTATGGCTACACCTTC.